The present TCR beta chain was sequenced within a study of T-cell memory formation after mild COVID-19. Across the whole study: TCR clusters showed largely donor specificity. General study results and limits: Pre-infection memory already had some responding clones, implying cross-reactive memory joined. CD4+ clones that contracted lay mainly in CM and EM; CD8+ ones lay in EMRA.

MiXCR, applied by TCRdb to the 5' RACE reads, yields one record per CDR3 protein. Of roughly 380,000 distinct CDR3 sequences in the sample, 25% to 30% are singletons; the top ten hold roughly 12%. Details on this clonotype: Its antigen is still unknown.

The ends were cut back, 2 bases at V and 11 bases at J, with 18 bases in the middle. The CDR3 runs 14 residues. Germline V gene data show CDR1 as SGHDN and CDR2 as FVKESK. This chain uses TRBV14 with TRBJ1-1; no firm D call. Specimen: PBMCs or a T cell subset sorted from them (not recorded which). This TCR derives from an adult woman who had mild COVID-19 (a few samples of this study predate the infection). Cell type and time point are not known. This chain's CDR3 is CASSQSHRGPGAFF. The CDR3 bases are TGTGCCAGCAGCCAAAGTCACCGCGGGCCTGGGGCTTTCTTT. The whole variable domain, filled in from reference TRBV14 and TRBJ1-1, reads EAGVTQFPSHSVIEKGQTVTLRCDPISGHDNLYWYRRVMGKEIKFLLHFVKESKQDESGMPNNRFLAERTGGTYSTLKVQPAELEDSGVYFCASSQSHRGPGAFFGQGTRLTVV.